The source of this TCR beta chain is a study of human T cells and chemical hapten exposure. Study in general: Per-sample TCR yields varied mainly from small pooled library volume differences.

This clonotype turned up a few times. Described time point: patch test 3, about 24 weeks after DPC sensitization. Treatment: therapeutic diphenylcyclopropenone sensitization with weekly scalp DPC. The CDR3 covers 14 residues. Germline-derived CDR1 and CDR2 are SGHTA and FQGNSA. With 1 base removed from V and 6 bases from J, the gap between germline ends came to 9 bases. MiXCR was run by TCRdb on the RACE reads, yielding one entry per CDR3 protein. The sample records over 150,000 distinct CDR3 sequences, roughly 25% being singletons. The receptor comes from a woman aged 18 to 35 with alopecia areata. Some clones in this sample may be carry-over from other donors' samples. The sequences come from whole blood, collected in connection with sensitization to the hapten diphenylcyclopropenone (DPC). This chain connects TRBV7-2 to TRBJ2-2; D remains ambiguous. The CDR3 bases are TGTGCCAGCAGCTTAGAACCTAATTCCGGGGAGCTGTTTTTT. Its translation is CASSLEPNSGELFF.